This is a list of T cell receptor beta chains from one sample in a study of T-cell memory formation after mild COVID-19. A single record per CDR3 protein comes from TCRdb applying MiXCR to the 5' RACE reads. Of approximately 210,000 distinct CDR3 sequences in the sample, roughly a tenth are singletons; the top ten hold 3% to 3.5%. The source material was PBMCs or a T cell subset sorted from them (not recorded which). These receptors originate from a man aged 18 to 30 who had mild COVID-19 (a few samples of this study predate the infection). Cell type and time point are not known. The conserved cysteine and the conserved F or W are not part of the CDR3 here. The order of the fields is J gene, V gene, CDR3 protein.

J: TRBJ2-3; V: TRBV20-1; CDR3: SARDHSGPTDTQY
J: TRBJ2-7; V: TRBV6-1; CDR3: ASSESGPYEQY
J: TRBJ2-2; V: TRBV7-6; CDR3: ASSFTTGVTGELF
J: TRBJ2-3; V: TRBV7-2; CDR3: ASSPQGQGTDTQY
J: TRBJ2-5; V: TRBV3-1; CDR3: ASSQESRGRETQY
J: TRBJ1-1; V: TRBV9; CDR3: ASSLRDRGNTEAF
J: TRBJ1-2; V: TRBV7-2; CDR3: ASSLRWQGNYGYT
J: TRBJ2-7; V: TRBV29-1; CDR3: SVETGGTYEQY
J: TRBJ2-3; V: TRBV5-1; CDR3: ASSWQEPSTDTQY
J: TRBJ1-5; V: TRBV6-2/TRBV6-3; CDR3: ASTRRDRTIQH
J: TRBJ1-5; V: TRBV20-1; CDR3: SAFPDRGGNQPQH
J: TRBJ2-5; V: TRBV5-4; CDR3: ASSPIVAGQETQY
J: TRBJ1-2; V: TRBV7-9; CDR3: ASSLGRERRDYGYT
J: TRBJ2-2; V: TRBV5-1; CDR3: ASSPQTLNTGELF
J: TRBJ2-5; V: TRBV10-3; CDR3: AISEDQETQY
J: TRBJ1-1; V: TRBV5-1; CDR3: ASSPGLNTEAF
J: TRBJ2-1; V: TRBV12-3/TRBV12-4; CDR3: ASRTGTSGGGEQF
J: TRBJ2-3; V: TRBV24-1; CDR3: ATGGLTDTQY
J: TRBJ2-2; V: TRBV20-1; CDR3: SAPGTTNTGELF
J: TRBJ2-1; V: TRBV12-3/TRBV12-4; CDR3: ASSPGWAGLLRIGNEQF
J: TRBJ2-5; V: TRBV7-2; CDR3: ASSNRLAGGQETQY
J: TRBJ2-3; V: TRBV4-3; CDR3: ASSQVLGDTQY
J: TRBJ2-5; V: TRBV4-3; CDR3: ASSHGTSLQETQY
J: TRBJ2-5; V: TRBV4-2; CDR3: ASSQAGTKQETQY
J: TRBJ2-5; V: TRBV11-2; CDR3: ASSLAGGPRKTQY
J: TRBJ2-1; V: TRBV7-3; CDR3: ASSPEIGLAGGGEQF
J: TRBJ2-3; V: TRBV4-2; CDR3: ASSWAGTSVDTQY
J: TRBJ2-3; V: TRBV5-1; CDR3: ASTSTTTDTQY
J: TRBJ2-3; V: TRBV18; CDR3: ASSSRGPSTDTQY
J: TRBJ2-5; V: TRBV12-3/TRBV12-4; CDR3: ASSWGMGETQY
J: TRBJ1-2; V: TRBV20-1; CDR3: SVLNVGGAVYGYT
J: TRBJ2-3; V: TRBV30; CDR3: AWSLTDTQY
J: TRBJ2-3; V: TRBV7-3; CDR3: ASSLSRGDTQY
J: TRBJ1-4; V: TRBV4-3; CDR3: ASSQEKGLGEKLF
J: TRBJ1-3; V: TRBV2; CDR3: ASSESATIY
J: TRBJ2-3; V: TRBV7-3; CDR3: ASSLTGSGGWTDTKY
J: TRBJ1-6; V: TRBV7-3; CDR3: ASSPRAGGHSPLH
J: TRBJ2-7; V: TRBV5-1; CDR3: ASKIDRGYEQY
J: TRBJ2-7; V: TRBV7-2; CDR3: ASSFLGAEQY
J: TRBJ2-2; V: TRBV7-2; CDR3: ASSFSSGEYRSGELF
J: TRBJ1-1; V: TRBV2; CDR3: ASSDERVRAF
J: TRBJ1-5; V: TRBV5-1; CDR3: ASSVDGSDTDQPQH
J: TRBJ2-7; V: TRBV29-1; CDR3: SVEVRQGGAYEQY
J: TRBJ1-1; V: TRBV24-1; CDR3: ALRGGTEAF
J: TRBJ2-1; V: TRBV6-2/TRBV6-3; CDR3: ASSYSSPGWNEQF
J: TRBJ1-1; V: TRBV5-1; CDR3: ASSLYRALNTEAF
J: TRBJ2-2; V: TRBV5-6; CDR3: ASSSRIRAPGQGVSGELF
J: TRBJ2-4; V: TRBV12-3/TRBV12-4; CDR3: ASSPRGAAKNIQY
J: TRBJ2-2; V: TRBV12-3/TRBV12-4; CDR3: ASSFTRTTGELF
J: TRBJ2-5; V: TRBV7-2; CDR3: ACSSDARLAGQETQY
J: TRBJ2-5; V: TRBV6-2/TRBV6-3; CDR3: ASSSSGGEETQY
J: TRBJ2-1; V: TRBV4-3; CDR3: ASSQLLISSYNEQF
J: TRBJ1-1; V: TRBV5-6; CDR3: ASSWGWGWTEAF
J: TRBJ2-3; V: TRBV20-1; CDR3: SAGRDVLSTDTQY
J: TRBJ1-2; V: TRBV7-2; CDR3: ASSLARGVDGYT